A single sample gave rise to the 5 T cell receptor beta chains below, sequenced in a study of vaccination and CD4 T cells after COVID-19. Specified treatment: roughly 11-day PBMC culture with coronavirus spike peptide pools or control peptides (ViraFEST assay). CD4+ T cells that had been cultured provided DNA sequenced with the Oncomine TCR Beta short-read assay. TCRdb used MiXCR to reprocess the PCR reads, holding one entry per CDR3 protein. There are about 19,000 distinct CDR3 sequences in the sample; roughly 50% occur only once, and roughly 2.6% lies in the top ten. These receptors have no known antigen. The sequenced sample was CD4+ T cells from blood, cultured in vitro, obtained after SARS-CoV-2 vaccination. All receptors derive from a human donor who had recovered from COVID-19.

The DNA of the CDR3 is TGTGCCAGCAGTTACTCGCAGCGGGGGGGATACGAGCAGTACTTC. Encoded protein: CASSYSQRGGYEQYF. The V and J genes are TRBV6-2 or TRBV6-3 and TRBJ2-7, with 10 bases aligning to TRBD2. The trim removed 0 bases at V and 4 bases at J, leaving 3 bases unmatched. Germline CDR1 reads MNHEY; CDR2 reads SVGEGT. This CDR3 is 15 amino acids long.

Only a few counts were recorded for this clonotype. V usage is TRBV20-1 and J usage is TRBJ2-7; possible D gene TRBD2, 5 bases. The V and J ends lost 5 bases and 1 base respectively, with 12 bases between them. Germline V gene data show CDR1 as DFQATT and CDR2 as SNEGSKA (reference sequence). The CDR3 length is 13 residues. The CDR3 coding sequence is TGCAGTGCTGCCGGGATGCCTTCCTACGAGCAGTACTTC. Protein product: CSAAGMPSYEQYF.

The chain links TRBV7-8 to TRBJ1-6, with D possibly TRBD1 on 5 matching bases. V gave up 5 bases and J gave up 4 bases, with 9 bases separating them. The CDR3 totals 14 residues. Germline V gene lookup returns CDR1 SGHVS and CDR2 FQNEAQ. As DNA, the CDR3 is TGTGCCAGCAGCCTGGGACCTTATAATTCACCCCTCCACTTT. It translates to CASSLGPYNSPLHF.

This clonotype was seen a few times. The chain links TRBV7-2 to TRBJ1-2; D perhaps matches TRBD1 (6 bases). Germline lookup yields CDR1 SGHTA and CDR2 FQGNSA. V lost 7 bases, J lost 6 bases, and 18 bases lay in between. This CDR3 is built from 14 residues. The CDR3 protein is CASTRDTRFHGYTF. CDR3 DNA sequence: TGTGCCAGCACCCGGGACACGCGGTTTCATGGCTACACCTTC.

This clonotype was counted only a few times. V gene TRBV7-3 combines with J gene TRBJ2-7; D may be TRBD2 (5 bases). The germline V gene has CDR1 SGHTA and CDR2 FQGTGA. The V end was cut by 1 base, the J end by 3 bases, with 10 bases between. This CDR3 spans 14 amino acids. The CDR3 loop reads CASSLNPGSYEQYF. The CDR3 DNA sequence: TGTGCCAGCAGCTTAAATCCGGGGAGCTACGAGCAGTACTTC. Full variable domain (remainder filled in from reference TRBV7-3 and TRBJ2-7): GAGVSQTPSNKVTEKGKYVELRCDPISGHTALYWYRQSLGQGPEFLIYFQGTGAADDSGLPNDRFFAVRPEGSVSTLKIQRTERGDSAVYLCASSLNPGSYEQYFGPGTRLTVT.